Following are 24 T cell receptor beta chains from one sample sequenced in a study of regulatory T cells in long-lasting Graves disease. Noted time point: newly diagnosed GD, antithyroid drugs for less than 3 months. Researchers made the TCR library from RNA that was extracted from PBMCs. Libraries of TCR beta came from iRepertoire HTBI primers plus Arm-PCR of CDR3 regions. TCRdb redid the calling of the multiplex PCR reads with MiXCR, one entry per CDR3 protein. The table lists over 500,000 distinct CDR3 sequences, 15% to 20% of them singletons. These data also featured in a second study, about T cells in Graves' hyperthyroidism and ophthalmopathy.

Sequences were derived from peripheral blood mononuclear cells (PBMCs), sampled at new diagnosis, from a patient treated with antithyroid drugs. The source is a man aged 18-30 years with Graves disease.

V gene TRBV20-1 combines with J gene TRBJ1-6; TRBD1 matches 7 bases. Per germline, CDR1 DFQATT and CDR2 SNEGSKA (reference sequence). With 3 bases clipped from V and 10 bases from J, the junction kept 9 bases outside the gene matches. The CDR3 extends over 14 amino acids. CDR3 bases: TGCAGTGCTAGGATAGACAGGGTTGGCTCACCCCTCCACTTT. Encoded protein: CSARIDRVGSPLHF.

This clonotype was seen at least ten times. The rearrangement joins TRBV11-2 to TRBJ1-1, with no clear D. V lost 5 bases to trimming and J lost 0 bases, with 10 bases between them. The germline CDR1 and CDR2 sequences are SGHAT and FQNNGV. CDR3 length: 14 amino acids. CDR3 coding DNA: TGTGCCAGCAGCCTACAGATAATGAACACTGAAGCTTTCTTT. It specifies CASSLQIMNTEAFF.

This chain links TRBV10-3 with TRBJ2-3; D gene unclear. The CDR3 consists of 15 residues. Germline lookup yields CDR1 ENHRY and CDR2 SYGVKD. V gave up 1 base and J gave up 0 bases, with 8 bases separating them. The CDR3 loop is CAISELGISTDTQYF. The CDR3 region has the DNA TGTGCCATCAGTGAGTTGGGGATTAGCACAGATACGCAGTATTTT.

This clonotype was seen more than once but under ten times. The chain employs TRBV5-5 and TRBJ2-7; D is uncertain. The germline gives CDR1 SGHKS, CDR2 YYEKEE (reference sequence). The CDR3 consists of 16 residues. The V end lost 6 bases, the J end lost 2 bases, and 21 bases lay between the germline ends. The DNA of the CDR3 is TGTGCCAGCACCTCTGAGCCCCGGCATCCGACCTACGAGCAGTACTTC. Protein: CASTSEPRHPTYEQYF.

This clonotype was detected only a few times. This rearrangement joins TRBV9 to TRBJ2-1; 9 bases are a match to TRBD2. The length of the CDR3 is 16 residues. Germline V lookup: CDR1 SGDLS, CDR2 YYNGEE. The trim removed 1 base at V and 9 bases at J, leaving 11 bases unmatched. This CDR3 reads CASSVSPGLARGEQFF. In nucleotides, the CDR3 is TGTGCCAGCAGCGTAAGTCCCGGACTAGCGAGAGGTGAGCAGTTCTTC. The full variable domain, rest sourced from reference TRBV9 and TRBJ2-1, is DSGVTQTPKHLITATGQRVTLRCSPRSGDLSVYWYQQSLDQGLQFLIQYYNGEERAKGNILERFSAQQFPDLHSELNLSSLELGDSALYFCASSVSPGLARGEQFFGPGTRLTVL.

The chain joins TRBV7-9 to TRBJ1-2; 7 nucleotides agree with TRBD1. The V gene end was trimmed by 3 bases and the J gene end by 0 bases; junction bases not matched to a gene: 4. Germline V gene data show CDR1 as SEHNR and CDR2 as FQNEAQ (reference sequence). CDR3 length: 15 amino acids. The CDR3 sequence: CASSLSGQPNYGYTF. For the CDR3, the DNA is TGTGCCAGCAGCTTGTCGGGACAGCCTAACTATGGCTACACCTTC.

This clonotype has just a few counts. The chain links TRBV13 to TRBJ2-1; 8 nucleotides align to TRBD1. Germline CDR1 PRHDT, CDR2 FYEKMQ (reference sequence). J lost 1 base, V lost 7 bases, and 3 bases had no gene match. The length of the CDR3 is 14 residues. The CDR3 DNA reads as TGTGCCAGCAACACAGGGGGATCCTACAATGAGCAGTTCTTC. Translation: CASNTGGSYNEQFF.

The J gene is TRBJ1-1, the V gene TRBV2; a possible D gene is TRBD1 (5 bases). This CDR3 contains 15 residues. The V end was cut by 2 bases, the J end by 3 bases, with 13 bases between. Germline V gene lookup returns CDR1 SNHLY and CDR2 FYNNEI. CDR3 loop: CASSERTAGDTEAFF. The CDR3 coding sequence is TGTGCCAGCAGTGAACGGACCGCGGGGGACACTGAAGCTTTCTTT.

This clonotype was counted a few times. The chain joins TRBV7-9 to TRBJ1-5; tentative D call: TRBD1 (5 bases). CDR1 and CDR2 from the germline V gene are SEHNR and FQNEAQ (reference sequence). The CDR3 runs 15 residues. V was cut by 5 bases and J by 3 bases, with 14 bases left in between. The CDR3 nucleotides read TGTGCCAGCAGCCCTCGAGGGGACCCCAATCAGCCCCAGCATTTT. The encoded protein is CASSPRGDPNQPQHF.

Remarks on this clonotype: This may be a read error, as it is one base from a much larger clone. The chain carries TRBV5-6 and TRBJ2-1; D possibly corresponds to TRBD1 (6 bases). CDR3 size: 14 residues. Between the trimmed V and J ends, which lost 2 bases and 10 bases, there was a span of 16 bases. Germline lookup yields CDR1 SGHDT and CDR2 YYEEEE. CDR3 sequence: CASSFQGSHYEQFF. In nucleotides, the CDR3 is TGTGCCAGCAGCTTCCAGGGGAGTCACTACGAGCAGTTCTTC.

Note on this clonotype: A read error is possible here, since a much larger clone lies one base away. The rearrangement uses TRBV6-4 and TRBJ2-1; the match to TRBD2 covers 11 bases. CDR1 and CDR2 from the germline V gene are MRHNA and SNTAGT. The CDR3 loop spans 14 amino acids. With 3 bases clipped from V and 9 bases from J, the junction kept 4 bases outside the gene matches. The CDR3 region has the DNA TGTGCCAGCAGTGAACTAGCGGGAGTGGGTGAGCAGTTCTTC. It specifies CASSELAGVGEQFF.

This chain joins TRBV28 and TRBJ1-2, with a tentative D call TRBD1 (5 bases). This CDR3 comprises 13 residues. Germline V gives CDR1 MDHEN, CDR2 SYDVKM. V was trimmed by 4 bases and J by 4 bases, leaving 10 bases between them. The CDR3 sequence: CASSSLGRYGYTF. In DNA form, the CDR3 reads TGTGCCAGCAGTTCTCTGGGGCGCTATGGCTACACCTTC.

This clonotype was detected only a few times. The chain carries TRBV6-1 and TRBJ2-7; 10 bases fit TRBD2. V shed 5 bases and J 1 base; nucleotides not matched to a gene: 8. Germline assignment: CDR1 MNHNS and CDR2 SASEGT. The CDR3 spans 16 residues. CDR3 DNA: TGTGCCAGCAGTCCCGAGGGAGCGGGAGGGTCCTACGAGCAGTACTTC. Translating gives CASSPEGAGGSYEQYF.

This clonotype was counted ten times or more. The CDR3 coding sequence is TGTGCCAGCAGACTCACAGATACGCAGTATTTT. This sequence encodes CASRLTDTQYF. The V gene is TRBV2, the J gene TRBJ2-3, with D uncertain. Germline V gives CDR1 SNHLY, CDR2 FYNNEI. V lost 6 bases, J lost 2 bases, and 3 bases lay in between. There are 11 residues in the CDR3.

In this sample, this clonotype turned up many times. This chain connects TRBV28 to TRBJ2-1, with D tentatively TRBD1 or TRBD2 (5 bases each). The CDR3 covers 16 residues. The V and J ends lost 6 bases and 9 bases respectively, with 24 bases between them. Germline CDR1 and CDR2: MDHEN and SYDVKM. The CDR3 DNA reads as TGTGCCAGCAGCTGGGCCTCGGGACCACAATGGAGTGAGCAGTTCTTC. Amino acid sequence: CASSWASGPQWSEQFF.

This clonotype has at least ten counts. The genes are TRBV20-1 and TRBJ2-3, with D uncertain. Germline loops: CDR1 DFQATT, CDR2 SNEGSKA (reference sequence). There are 12 residues in the CDR3. V lost 4 bases to trimming and J lost 2 bases, with 7 bases between them. In DNA, the CDR3 is TGCAGTGCTACCCCTAACACAGATACGCAGTATTTT. This translates into CSATPNTDTQYF.

This clonotype occurred a few times. CDR3 sequence reads: CAWMKRRHFEQYF. As DNA, the CDR3 is TGTGCCTGGATGAAGAGGAGACACTTCGAGCAGTACTTC. This rearrangement joins TRBV30 to TRBJ2-7; D ambiguous. CDR3 length: 13 amino acids. Germline CDR1 and CDR2: GTSNPN and SVGIG (reference sequence). Trimming took 4 bases from V and 6 from J, leaving 16 bases between them.

This clonotype was observed at least ten times. The rearrangement links TRBV12-3 or TRBV12-4 to TRBJ2-7; 10 positions match TRBD1. The CDR3 loop spans 15 amino acids. J was trimmed by 4 bases and V by 4 bases; bases with no gene match: 7. CDR3 coding DNA: TGTGCCAGCAGTTCCCGGGACAGGGGAATGTACGAGCAGTACTTC. It translates to CASSSRDRGMYEQYF.

This clonotype was seen more than once but under ten times. The chain links TRBV11-2 to TRBJ2-1; tentatively, D is TRBD1 (6 bases). V was shortened by 5 bases and J by 10 bases, with 12 bases between the two germline ends. This CDR3 is built from 12 residues. Germline V CDR1 and CDR2: SGHAT, FQNNGV. This CDR3 is CASSHNREEQFF. The CDR3 DNA reads as TGTGCCAGCAGCCATAACAGGGAAGAGCAGTTCTTC.

The rearrangement uses TRBV5-4 and TRBJ1-2; D remains unclear. Trimming pared 6 bases from V and 0 bases from J, leaving 21 bases between. Germline CDR1 SGHNT, CDR2 YYREEE (reference sequence). The CDR3 contains 17 residues. CDR3 sequence: CASTPAGVGGSNYGYTF. The DNA for the CDR3 is TGTGCCAGCACCCCCGCCGGTGTGGGAGGTTCTAACTATGGCTACACCTTC.

V gene TRBV6-7 combines with J gene TRBJ2-1, with D hard to call. TRBV6-7 is treated as an ORF (open reading frame) with a function not yet certain. The CDR3 loop spans 11 amino acids. The V end was cut by 7 bases, the J end by 9 bases, with 10 bases between. In nucleotides, the CDR3 is TGTGCCAGCACTCCCCCGGGTGAGCAGTTCTTC. This encodes CASTPPGEQFF.

This clonotype was recorded a few times. V is TRBV25-1 and J is TRBJ1-1; D might be TRBD1 (5 bases). CDR3 length: 14 residues. CDR1 is MGHDK, CDR2 SYGVNS, per germline. V lost 7 bases and J 2 bases, leaving 14 bases between the germline ends. CDR3 sequence (DNA): TGTGCCAGCACCCCCCACGGGGCAAACACTGAAGCTTTCTTT. Translation gives CASTPHGANTEAFF.

In this sample, this clonotype turned up a few times. This chain links TRBV9 with TRBJ2-5; the D is unclear. The CDR3 runs to 13 residues. The germline gives CDR1 SGDLS, CDR2 YYNGEE. Trimming removed 1 base at V and 5 bases at J, with 9 bases between. CDR3 in amino acids: CASSVSQLETQYF. CDR3 nucleotide sequence: TGTGCCAGCAGCGTATCCCAGCTGGAGACCCAGTACTTC.

This clonotype appeared many times. The genes are TRBV2 and TRBJ2-7; the D is unclear. The length of the CDR3 is 12 residues. Germline assignment: CDR1 SNHLY and CDR2 FYNNEI. Trimming cost V 5 bases and J 6 bases, with 11 bases left between them. Here the CDR3 reads CASSLVKTEQYF. CDR3 DNA: TGTGCCAGCAGTCTCGTTAAGACCGAGCAGTACTTC. Full variable domain (missing parts from reference TRBV2 and TRBJ2-7): EPEVTQTPSHQVTQMGQEVILRCVPISNHLYFYWYRQILGQKVEFLVSFYNNEISEKSEIFDDQFSVERPDGSNFTLKIRSTKLEDSAMYFCASSLVKTEQYFGPGTRLTVT.